This T cell receptor beta chain was profiled in a study of cytomegalovirus exposure and HLA in healthy donors. Study observations and caveats: Previous analysis showed most TCR beta V segments were productive about 87% or about 30% of the time.

Worth noting for this clone: Its antigen is unknown.

Use of 60 Vbeta and 13 Jbeta primers characterized the PCR. Original processing methods: An analysis performed later counted about 80 million unique TCR beta chains (around 10 million of them shared). Profiling relied on immunoSEQ multiplex PCR, and the TCRdb table lists in-frame clones only, not all of them. V, J and clone size derive from that table, while D and trimming were established from the DNA sequence. The sample shows fewer than 200,000 clones, approximately 80% of them seen only once. Deletions cut 4 bases from V and 1 base from J, with 11 bases between. CDR1 is SGHDT and CDR2 is YYEEEE in the germline V gene. CDR3 length: 14 residues.

The specimen sequenced was PBMCs. V gene TRBV5-6 combines with J gene TRBJ1-1; TRBD1 is a possible D gene (6 bases). The TCR originated in a woman between 35 and 50 years old in good health and CMV-seropositive. CDR3: CASSHLTGNTEAFF. CDR3 nucleotide sequence: TGTGCCAGCAGCCACCTGACAGGGAACACTGAAGCTTTCTTT.